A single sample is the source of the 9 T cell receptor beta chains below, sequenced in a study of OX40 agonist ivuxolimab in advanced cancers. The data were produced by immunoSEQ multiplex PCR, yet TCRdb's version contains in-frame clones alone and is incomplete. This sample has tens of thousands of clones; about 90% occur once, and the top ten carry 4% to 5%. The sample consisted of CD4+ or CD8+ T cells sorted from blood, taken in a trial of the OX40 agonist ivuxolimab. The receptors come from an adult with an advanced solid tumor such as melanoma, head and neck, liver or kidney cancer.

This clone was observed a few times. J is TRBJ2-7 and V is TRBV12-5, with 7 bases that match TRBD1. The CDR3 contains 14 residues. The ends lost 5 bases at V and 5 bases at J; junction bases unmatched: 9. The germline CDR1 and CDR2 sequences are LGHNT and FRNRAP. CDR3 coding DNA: TGTGCTAGTGGTCCCGGGGACAGAGACCACGAGCAGTACGTC. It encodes CASGPGDRDHEQYV.

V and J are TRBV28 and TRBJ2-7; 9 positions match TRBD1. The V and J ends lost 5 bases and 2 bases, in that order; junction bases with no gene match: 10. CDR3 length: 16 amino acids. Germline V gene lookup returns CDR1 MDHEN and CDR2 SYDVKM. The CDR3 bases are TGTGCCAGCAGTGGGAACCGGGACAGGGCCACCTACGAGCAGTACGTC. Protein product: CASSGNRDRATYEQYV.

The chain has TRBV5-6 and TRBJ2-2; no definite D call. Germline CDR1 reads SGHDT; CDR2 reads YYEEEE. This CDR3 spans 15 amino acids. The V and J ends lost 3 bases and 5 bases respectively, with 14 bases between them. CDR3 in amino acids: CASSSAAEITGELFF. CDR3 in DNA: TGTGCCAGCAGCTCGGCGGCAGAAATAACCGGGGAGCTGTTTTTT.

The CDR3 here is CASSPSAGQIPTEAFF. CDR3 nucleotide sequence: TGTGCCAGCAGTCCCAGCGCGGGACAGATACCCACTGAAGCTTTCTTT. V usage is TRBV27 and J usage is TRBJ1-1; 7 nucleotides agree with TRBD1. This CDR3 spans 16 amino acids. Germline V gene sequence: CDR1 MNHEY, CDR2 SMNVEV (reference sequence). J lost 4 bases, V lost 5 bases, and 13 bases had no gene match.

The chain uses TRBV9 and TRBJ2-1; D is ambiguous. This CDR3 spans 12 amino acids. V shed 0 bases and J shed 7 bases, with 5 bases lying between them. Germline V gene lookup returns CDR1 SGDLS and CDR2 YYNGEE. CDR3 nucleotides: TGTGCCAGCAGCGTAGGGTTTAATGAGCAGTTCTTC. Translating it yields CASSVGFNEQFF. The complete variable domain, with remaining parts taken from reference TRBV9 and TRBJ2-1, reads DSGVTQTPKHLITATGQRVTLRCSPRSGDLSVYWYQQSLDQGLQFLIQYYNGEERAKGNILERFSAQQFPDLHSELNLSSLELGDSALYFCASSVGFNEQFFGPGTRLTVL.

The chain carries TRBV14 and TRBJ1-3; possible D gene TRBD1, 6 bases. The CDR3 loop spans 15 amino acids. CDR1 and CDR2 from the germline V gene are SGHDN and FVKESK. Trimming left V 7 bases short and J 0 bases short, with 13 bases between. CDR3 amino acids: CASTQGLISGNTIYF. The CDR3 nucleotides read TGTGCCAGCACCCAGGGGCTAATCTCTGGAAACACCATATATTTT.

CDR3 sequence: CASSSAAVEAFF. The CDR3, as DNA: TGTGCCAGCAGTTCCGCAGCCGTCGAAGCTTTCTTT. V usage is TRBV7-2 and J usage is TRBJ1-1, with unresolved D. The CDR3 runs 12 residues. Germline CDR1 reads SGHTA; CDR2 reads FQGNSA. Trimming shortened V by 6 bases and J by 8 bases, and 13 bases separated the two germline ends.

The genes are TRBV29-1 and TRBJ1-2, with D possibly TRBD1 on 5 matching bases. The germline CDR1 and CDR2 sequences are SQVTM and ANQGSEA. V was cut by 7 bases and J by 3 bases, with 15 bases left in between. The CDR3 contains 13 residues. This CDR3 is CSARDFGDYGYTF. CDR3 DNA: TGCAGCGCCCGGGACTTTGGGGACTATGGCTACACCTTC.

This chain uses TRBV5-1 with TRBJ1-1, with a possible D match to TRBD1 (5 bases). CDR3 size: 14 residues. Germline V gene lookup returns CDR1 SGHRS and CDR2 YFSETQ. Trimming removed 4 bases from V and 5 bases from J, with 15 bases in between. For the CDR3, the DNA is TGCGCCAGCAGCCCGTGGGGCGGGTGGACTGAAGCTTTCTTT. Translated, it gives CASSPWGGWTEAFF.